The TCR beta chain described here comes from a study of CD8 T cells in ankylosing spondylitis. MiXCR, applied by TCRdb to the 5' RACE reads, yields one record per CDR3 protein. The profile covers 340,000 or so distinct CDR3 sequences, with over 12% appearing a single time and 1.1% taken by the ten largest. V lost 3 bases and J lost 4, with 14 bases in between. This CDR3 region has 14 residues. Germline CDR1 and CDR2: SGHRS and YFSETQ. The chain recombines TRBV5-1 with TRBJ2-7; a possible D gene is TRBD1 (6 bases). Material for sequencing was blood, either unsorted or a sorted T cell fraction (not recorded which). The source is a male donor with ankylosing spondylitis or in good health (not recorded which). The CDR3 reads CASSSDSGRYEQYF. CDR3 bases: TGCGCCAGCAGCTCGGACAGTGGAAGGTACGAGCAGTACTTC.